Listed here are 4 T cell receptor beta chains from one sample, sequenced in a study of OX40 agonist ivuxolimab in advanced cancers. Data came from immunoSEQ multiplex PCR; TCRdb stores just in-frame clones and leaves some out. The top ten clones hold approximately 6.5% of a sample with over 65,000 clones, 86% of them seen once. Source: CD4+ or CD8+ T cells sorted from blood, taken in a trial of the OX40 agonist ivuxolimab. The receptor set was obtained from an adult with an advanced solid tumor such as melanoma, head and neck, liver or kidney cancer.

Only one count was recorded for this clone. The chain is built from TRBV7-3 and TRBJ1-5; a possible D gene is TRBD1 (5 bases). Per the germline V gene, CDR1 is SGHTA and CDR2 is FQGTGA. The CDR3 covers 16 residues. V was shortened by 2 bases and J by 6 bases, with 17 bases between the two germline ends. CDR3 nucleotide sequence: TGTGCCAGCAGCTTATCAGTGGCAGTTGGGGGTCAGCCCCAGCATTTT. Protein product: CASSLSVAVGGQPQHF.

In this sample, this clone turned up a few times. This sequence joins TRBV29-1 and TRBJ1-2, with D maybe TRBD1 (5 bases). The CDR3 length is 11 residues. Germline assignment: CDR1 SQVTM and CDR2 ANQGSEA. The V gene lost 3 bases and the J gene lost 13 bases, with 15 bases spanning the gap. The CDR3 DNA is TGCAGCGTTGAGGAGACAGTGGTCTTCACCTTC. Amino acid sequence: CSVEETVVFTF.

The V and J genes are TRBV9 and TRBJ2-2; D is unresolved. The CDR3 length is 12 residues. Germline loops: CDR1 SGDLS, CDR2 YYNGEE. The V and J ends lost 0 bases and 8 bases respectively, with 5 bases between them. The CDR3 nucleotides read TGTGCCAGCAGCGTAGAAGGGGGGGAGCTGTTTTTT. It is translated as CASSVEGGELFF.

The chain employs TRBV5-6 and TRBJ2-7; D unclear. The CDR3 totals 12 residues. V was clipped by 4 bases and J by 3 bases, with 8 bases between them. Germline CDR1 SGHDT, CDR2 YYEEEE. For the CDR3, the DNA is TGTGCCAGCAGCCCGCTTGGCTACGAGCAGTACTTC. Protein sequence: CASSPLGYEQYF.